This T cell receptor (beta chain) was identified during a study of identical twins. From germline, CDR1 is LNHDA and CDR2 SQIVND (reference sequence). Trimming removed 6 bases at V and 6 bases at J, with 11 bases between. The CDR3 is 12 residues long. This clonotype appeared many times. TCRdb reprocessed the 5' RACE reads with MiXCR, giving one entry per CDR3 protein. There are about 160,000 distinct CDR3 sequences in the sample; 3% to 4% occur only once, and 8% to 8.5% lies in the top ten. The sequenced sample was memory T cells sorted from blood. The receptor comes from a man aged 18 to 29 in good health. The chain carries TRBV19 and TRBJ1-1; D perhaps matches TRBD1 (6 bases). The CDR3 region has the DNA TGTGCCAGTAGGACACAGGGCCCTGAAGCTTTCTTT. Protein product: CASRTQGPEAFF.